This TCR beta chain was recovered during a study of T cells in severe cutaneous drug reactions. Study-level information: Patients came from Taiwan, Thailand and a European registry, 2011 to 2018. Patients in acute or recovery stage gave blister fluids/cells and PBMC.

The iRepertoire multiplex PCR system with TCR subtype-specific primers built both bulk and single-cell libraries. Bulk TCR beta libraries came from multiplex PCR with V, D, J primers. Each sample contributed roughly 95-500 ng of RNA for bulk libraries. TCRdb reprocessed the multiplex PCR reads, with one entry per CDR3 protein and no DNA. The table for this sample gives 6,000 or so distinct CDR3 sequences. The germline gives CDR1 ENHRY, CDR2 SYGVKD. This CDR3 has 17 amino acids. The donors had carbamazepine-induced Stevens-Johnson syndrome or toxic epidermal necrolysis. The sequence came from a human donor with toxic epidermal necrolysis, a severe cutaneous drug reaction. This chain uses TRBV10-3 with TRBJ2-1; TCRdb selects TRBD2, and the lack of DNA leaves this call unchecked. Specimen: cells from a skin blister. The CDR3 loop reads CAISESGLAGGPNEQFF.